These 8 T cell receptor beta chains share one sample of origin, sequenced in a study of CD8+ T cells in alopecia areata. RNA extraction and reverse transcription yielded cDNA as sequencing template. Using immunoSEQ multiplex PCR, the repertoire was profiled, and TCRdb retains in-frame clones only, with some absent. The profile shows over 100,000 clones, around 53% of them singletons. Treatment defined: oral pan-JAK inhibitor, 5-10 mg twice daily. The sample here was CD8+ T cells sorted from blood, taken at week 24, from a patient treated with tofacitinib. The receptors shown here come from a human donor with alopecia areata.

This chain links TRBV27 with TRBJ2-1; D is undetermined. Per germline, CDR1 MNHEY and CDR2 SMNVEV (reference sequence). Trimming removed 3 bases at V and 6 bases at J, with 15 bases between. The CDR3 is 15 amino acids. CDR3 in amino acids: CASSFARLGVNEQFF. CDR3 bases: TGTGCCAGCAGTTTTGCCAGGCTTGGGGTCAATGAGCAGTTCTTC.

The chain couples TRBV2 to TRBJ1-6; unclear D gene. Trimming shortened V by 3 bases and J by 8 bases, and 14 bases separated the two germline ends. The CDR3 covers 15 residues. Germline loops: CDR1 SNHLY, CDR2 FYNNEI. The CDR3 reads CASSDTVRGHSPLHF. CDR3 nucleotide sequence: TGTGCCAGCAGTGACACAGTAAGAGGGCATTCACCCCTCCACTTT.

The chain has TRBV2 and TRBJ1-5; TRBD1 might be the D (5 bases). V was shortened by 4 bases and J by 1 base, with 14 bases between the two germline ends. This CDR3 spans 16 amino acids. Germline loops: CDR1 SNHLY, CDR2 FYNNEI. DNA for the CDR3: TGTGCCAGCAGTGCAGGGACGATGGGGAGCAATCAGCCCCAGCATTTT. Translated, it gives CASSAGTMGSNQPQHF.

This clone appeared a few times. The V gene is TRBV5-4, the J gene TRBJ2-1; 8 bases align to TRBD2. V lost 4 bases and J lost 5; bases outside the gene matches: 8. The CDR3 covers 15 residues. Per the germline V gene, CDR1 is SGHNT and CDR2 is YYREEE (reference sequence). CDR3 in DNA: TGTGCCAGCAGCCTTTCGGGGGGGCCGAACAATGAGCAGTTCTTC. It translates to CASSLSGGPNNEQFF.

This chain connects TRBV6-4 to TRBJ2-3; D is undetermined. Germline V gene lookup returns CDR1 MRHNA and CDR2 SNTAGT. Trimming pared 5 bases from V and 2 bases from J, leaving 8 bases between. The CDR3 is made up of 13 amino acids. In DNA form, the CDR3 reads TGTGCCAGCAGTCACTATTTCACAGATACGCAGTATTTT. Amino acid sequence: CASSHYFTDTQYF.

The chain has TRBV15 and TRBJ1-6; D gene ambiguous. Germline V gene data show CDR1 as LNHNV and CDR2 as YYDKDF (reference sequence). CDR3 length equals 14 residues. The ends were cut back, 5 bases at V and 6 bases at J, with 11 bases in the middle. In DNA, the CDR3 is TGTGCCACCAGCGAGAGGGCAACTAATTCACCCCTCCACTTT. This encodes CATSERATNSPLHF.

V is TRBV27 and J is TRBJ1-2; D is uncertain. CDR1 and CDR2 (germline): MNHEY, SMNVEV (reference sequence). Trimming stripped 3 bases from V and 8 bases from J, with 13 bases between. This CDR3 has 13 amino acids. The CDR3 bases are TGTGCCAGCAGTTTCCAGGACTCATGGGGCTACACCTTC. Residues: CASSFQDSWGYTF.

This chain joins TRBV29-1 and TRBJ1-1, with D perhaps matching TRBD1 (6 bases). Germline CDR1 is SQVTM and CDR2 is ANQGSEA. Trimming took off 3 bases at V and 7 bases at J, with 12 bases between the two ends. This CDR3 comprises 12 residues. Here the CDR3 DNA reads TGCAGCGTTGACGGCAGGGGTAGTGAAGCTTTCTTT. As protein: CSVDGRGSEAFF.